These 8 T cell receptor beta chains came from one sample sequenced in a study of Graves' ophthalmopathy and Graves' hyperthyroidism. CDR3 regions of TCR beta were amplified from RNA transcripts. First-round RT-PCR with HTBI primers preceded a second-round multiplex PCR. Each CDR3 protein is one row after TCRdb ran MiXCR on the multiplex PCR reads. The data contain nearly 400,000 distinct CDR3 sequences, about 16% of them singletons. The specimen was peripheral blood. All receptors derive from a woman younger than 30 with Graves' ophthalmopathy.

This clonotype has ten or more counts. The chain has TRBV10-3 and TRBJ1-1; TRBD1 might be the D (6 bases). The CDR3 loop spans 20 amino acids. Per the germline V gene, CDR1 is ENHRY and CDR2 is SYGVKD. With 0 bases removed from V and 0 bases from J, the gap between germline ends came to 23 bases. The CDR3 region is CAISESRVWVRGKMNTEAFF. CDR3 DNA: TGTGCCATCAGTGAGTCGAGAGTCTGGGTCAGGGGTAAAATGAACACTGAAGCTTTCTTT.

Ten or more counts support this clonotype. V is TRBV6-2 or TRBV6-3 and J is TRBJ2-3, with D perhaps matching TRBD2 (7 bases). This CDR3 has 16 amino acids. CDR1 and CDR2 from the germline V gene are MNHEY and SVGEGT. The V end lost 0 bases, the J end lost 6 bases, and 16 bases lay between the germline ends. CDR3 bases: TGTGCCAGCAGTTACTCGAGCAGGGGACTACCGGATACGCAGTATTTT. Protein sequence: CASSYSSRGLPDTQYF.

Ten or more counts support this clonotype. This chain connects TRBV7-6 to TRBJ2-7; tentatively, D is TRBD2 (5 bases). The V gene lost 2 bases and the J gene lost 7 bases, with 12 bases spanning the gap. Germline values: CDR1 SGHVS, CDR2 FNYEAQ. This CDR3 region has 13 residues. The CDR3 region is CASSLSTSGEQYF. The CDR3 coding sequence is TGTGCCAGCAGCTTAAGTACCTCGGGAGAGCAGTACTTC.

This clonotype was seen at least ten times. The chain's CDR3 is CASSYLRTNQETQYF. In DNA, the CDR3 is TGTGCCAGCAGTTACTTAAGGACAAACCAAGAGACCCAGTACTTC. The chain joins TRBV6-2 or TRBV6-3 to TRBJ2-5; possible D gene TRBD1, 5 bases. The V gene's germline CDR1 is MNHEY and CDR2 SVGEGT. V gave up 1 base and J gave up 0 bases, with 9 bases separating them. The CDR3 consists of 15 residues.

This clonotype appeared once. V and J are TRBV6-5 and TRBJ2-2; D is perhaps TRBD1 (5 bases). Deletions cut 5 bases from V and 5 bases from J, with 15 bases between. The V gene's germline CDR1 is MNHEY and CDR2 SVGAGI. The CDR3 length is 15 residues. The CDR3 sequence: CASSLLRGSTGELFF. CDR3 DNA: TGTGCCAGCAGTCTACTAAGGGGATCGACCGGGGAGCTGTTTTTT.

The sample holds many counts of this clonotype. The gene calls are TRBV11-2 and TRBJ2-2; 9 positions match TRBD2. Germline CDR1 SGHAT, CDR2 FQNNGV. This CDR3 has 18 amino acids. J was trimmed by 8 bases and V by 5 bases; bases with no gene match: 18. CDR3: CASSPVEVAGGVLGELFF. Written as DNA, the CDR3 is TGTGCCAGCAGCCCAGTGGAGGTGGCGGGGGGGGTCTTGGGGGAGCTGTTTTTT.

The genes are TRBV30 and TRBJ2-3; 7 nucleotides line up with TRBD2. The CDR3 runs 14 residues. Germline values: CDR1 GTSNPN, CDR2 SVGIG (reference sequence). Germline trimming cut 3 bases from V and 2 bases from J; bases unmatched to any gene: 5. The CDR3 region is CAWRASGPTDTQYF. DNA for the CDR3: TGTGCCTGGAGGGCTAGCGGCCCCACAGATACGCAGTATTTT.

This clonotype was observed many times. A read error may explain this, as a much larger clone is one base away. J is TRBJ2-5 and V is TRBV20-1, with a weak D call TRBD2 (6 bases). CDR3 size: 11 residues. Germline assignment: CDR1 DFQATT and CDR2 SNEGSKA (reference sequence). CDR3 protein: CSAPRAGTQCF. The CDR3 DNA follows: TGCAGTGCCCCTAGGGCGGGGACCCAGTGCTTC.